The T cell receptor (beta chain) under discussion was sequenced for a study of neurological immune-mediated disorders. Notes on the study in general: Expanded clones shared no CDR3 amino acid sequences across subjects, suggesting private repertoires in all groups.

This clonotype was seen at least ten times. Its antigen is as yet unknown. By 5'RACE with 10-nucleotide random UMIs, the cDNA was made. TCRdb reprocessed the 5' RACE reads with MiXCR, giving one entry per CDR3 protein. The table lists fewer than 50,000 distinct CDR3 sequences, about 13% of them singletons. Time point reported: longitudinal time-point 3. The sequenced sample was PBMCs. The clonotype originates from a male donor with HTLV-1-associated myelopathy (HAM/TSP).

For the CDR3, the DNA is TGCGCCAGCAGCTTTTTTGGGGGTCAGCCCCAGCATTTT. Encoded protein: CASSFFGGQPQHF. The V call is TRBV5-1, the J call TRBJ1-5; weak D call: TRBD1 (5 bases). The germline V and J ends were trimmed by 2 bases and 6 bases, with 9 bases remaining between them. The CDR3 extends over 13 amino acids. CDR1 SGHRS and CDR2 YFSETQ come from the germline V gene.